This T cell receptor beta chain was sequenced during a study of CD8 T cells in ankylosing spondylitis. The V end was cut by 2 bases, the J end by 4 bases, with 11 bases between. CDR1 is MGHRA and CDR2 is YSYEKL in the germline V gene. The CDR3 has 14 amino acids. From the 5' RACE reads, TCRdb called clonotypes with MiXCR, one entry per CDR3 protein. The sample lists about 260,000 distinct CDR3 sequences; 15% to 20% were seen once. The receptor was isolated from a male donor with ankylosing spondylitis or in good health (not recorded which). The sample comprised blood, either unsorted or a sorted T cell fraction (not recorded which). The V gene is TRBV4-1, the J gene TRBJ1-1; maybe TRBD1 (5 bases). The CDR3 protein is CASSQQGGSTEAFF. The CDR3 DNA reads as TGCGCCAGCAGCCAACAGGGTGGGAGCACTGAAGCTTTCTTT.